The clone carrying this TCR beta chain showed up just once. The antigen remains undetermined. This sample is part of a study of CD8+ T cells in alopecia areata. As for the study in general: Patients remained on tofacitinib for 6 to 18 months and then went 6 months without it.

General observations from the study: Only a single nonresponder existed, so baseline CD8+ expansion links stay unclear. Scalp clonality dropped significantly under tofacitinib, as did expanded CD8+ top-100 clones. Under tofacitinib, numerous expanded lesional clonotypes remained detectable in scalp and blood.

RNA extraction was followed by reverse transcription into cDNA, which acted as the sequencing template. Using immunoSEQ multiplex PCR, the repertoire was profiled, and TCRdb retains in-frame clones only, with some absent. The table lists 95,000 to 100,000 clones, 60% of them singletons, with 16% in the top ten. V gave up 1 base and J gave up 4 bases, with 14 bases separating them. The CDR3 has 15 residues. Germline V gene lookup returns CDR1 MGHRA and CDR2 YSYEKL. Sample treatment: oral pan-JAK inhibitor, 5-10 mg twice daily. The chain couples TRBV4-1 to TRBJ2-7, with D maybe TRBD2 (5 bases). Here the sequenced sample was CD8+ T cells sorted from blood, taken between weeks 55 and 65, from a patient treated with tofacitinib. This TCR derives from a human donor with alopecia areata. The CDR3 region has the DNA TGCGCCAGCAGCCAAGTTGCCCTAGCAATATACGAGCAGTACTTC. Translation gives CASSQVALAIYEQYF.